This T cell receptor beta chain was documented in a study of T cells in localized non-small cell lung cancer. General study points: Among blood samples, higher T cell density accompanied longer overall survival. For the top 100 tumor clones, a median around 55 also appeared in adjacent lung. Uninvolved neighboring lung showed the greatest T cell clonality, exceeding tumor. Owing to sequencing of a solitary tumor region, heterogeneity cannot be discounted.

Germline V gene lookup returns CDR1 SGHRS and CDR2 YFSETQ. With V trimmed by 4 bases and J by 0 bases, 4 bases remained unmatched. This CDR3 spans 14 amino acids. As concerns this clone: The antigen is not known.

Sequencing was performed with immunoSEQ multiplex PCR; in TCRdb, only in-frame clones are kept and a portion is missing. The sample lists several thousand clones, about 30% occurring once. This chain connects TRBV5-1 to TRBJ2-7; TRBD1 matches 7 bases. The sequence came from a male donor aged 60 or older with stage I lung adenocarcinoma. Sample: lung tumor tissue, taken before any cancer treatment. The DNA of the CDR3 is TGCGCCAGCAGCACAGGGGTGGCCTCCTACGAGCAGTACTTC. This translates into CASSTGVASYEQYF.